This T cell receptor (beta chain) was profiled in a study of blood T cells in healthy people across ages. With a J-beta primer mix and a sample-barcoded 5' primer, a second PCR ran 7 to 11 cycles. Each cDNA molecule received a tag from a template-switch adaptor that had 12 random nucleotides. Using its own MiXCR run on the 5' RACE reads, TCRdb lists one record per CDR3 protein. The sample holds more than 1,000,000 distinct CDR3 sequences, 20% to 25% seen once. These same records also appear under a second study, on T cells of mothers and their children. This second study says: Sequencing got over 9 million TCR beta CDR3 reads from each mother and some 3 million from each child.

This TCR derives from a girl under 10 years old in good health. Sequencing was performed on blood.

The CDR3 region has the DNA TGCAGTGCTAGAGATGGTGGAGGGGGGAGTGAAAAACTGTTTTTT. Translated, it gives CSARDGGGGSEKLFF. The chain recombines TRBV20-1 with TRBJ1-4; D perhaps matches TRBD1 (6 bases). CDR3 length equals 15 residues. Trimming pared 0 bases from V and 7 bases from J, leaving 15 bases between. The V gene's germline CDR1 is DFQATT and CDR2 SNEGSKA (reference sequence).